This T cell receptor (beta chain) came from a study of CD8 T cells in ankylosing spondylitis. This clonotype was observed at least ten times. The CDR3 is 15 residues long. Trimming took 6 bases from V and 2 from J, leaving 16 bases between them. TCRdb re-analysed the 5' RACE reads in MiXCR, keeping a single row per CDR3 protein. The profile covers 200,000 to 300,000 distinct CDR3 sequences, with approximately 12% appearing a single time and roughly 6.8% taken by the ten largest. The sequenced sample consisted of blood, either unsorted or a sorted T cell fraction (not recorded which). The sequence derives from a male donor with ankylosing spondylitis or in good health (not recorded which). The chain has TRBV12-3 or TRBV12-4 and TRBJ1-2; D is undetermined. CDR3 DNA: TGTGCCAGCAGCCCCCGTCAGGTAGAAAACTATGGCTACACCTTC. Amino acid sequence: CASSPRQVENYGYTF.